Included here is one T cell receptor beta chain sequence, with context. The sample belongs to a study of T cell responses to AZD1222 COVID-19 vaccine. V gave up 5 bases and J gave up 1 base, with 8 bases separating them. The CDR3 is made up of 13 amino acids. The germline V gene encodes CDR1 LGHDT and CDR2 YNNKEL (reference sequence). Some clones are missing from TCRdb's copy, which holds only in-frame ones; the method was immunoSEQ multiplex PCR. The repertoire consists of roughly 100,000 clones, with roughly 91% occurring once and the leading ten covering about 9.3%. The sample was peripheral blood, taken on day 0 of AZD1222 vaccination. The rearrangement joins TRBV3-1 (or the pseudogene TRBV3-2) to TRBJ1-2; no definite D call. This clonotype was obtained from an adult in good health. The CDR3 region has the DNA TGTGCCAGCAGCTACGACATTAACTATGGCTACACCTTC. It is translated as CASSYDINYGYTF.